This paragraph covers one T cell receptor beta chain sequence. The sample holds one count of this clone. The specificity of this receptor is unknown. No much larger clone is present one base from it, and per-base qualities are unavailable. This entry comes from a study of OX40 agonist ivuxolimab in advanced cancers. Study-level background: Ivuxolimab was an agonistic, fully human IgG2 monoclonal antibody directed against OX40 (CD134), a costimulatory receptor. A male proportion of roughly 80% and a mean age of 60 years, ranging from 23 to 79, were recorded for the dose-escalation cohort. The point of sequencing TCRbeta in the periphery was to test whether ivuxolimab changed TCR sequence diversity and drove clonal T-cell expansion. Three dose-escalation patients achieved partial responses, one with hepatocellular carcinoma and two with cutaneous melanoma. The paper reports the monotherapy dose-escalation portion (N of about 51 patients) of the phase I ivuxolimab trial. Intravenous ivuxolimab was administered to patients every 2 weeks at six dose levels: 0.01, 0.1, 0.3, 1.5, 3 and 10 mg/kg. Among the 50 to 55 dose-escalation patients, around 20 had hepatocellular carcinoma, roughly 15 melanoma, 9 renal cell carcinoma and 9 head and neck cancer. Patients were allowed to have had prior anti-PD-1, anti-PD-L1 or anti-CTLA-4 therapy, and 40% to 45% of the dose-escalation patients had been treated with checkpoint inhibitors.

Paper-wide results and their limitations: Low levels of normalized T-cell clonal expansion were also seen in some patients who did not respond. At doses of 0.1 to 3.0 mg/kg, clonal expansion of both CD4+ and CD8+ blood T cells was observed from baseline to week 6. After ivuxolimab, more expanded clones were found on average in CD8+ T cells than in CD4+ T cells. In partial responders in the 0.1-3.0 mg/kg groups, normalized peripheral clonal expansion was found to be among the lowest, especially among CD8+ T cells. Which antigens the clonally expanded peripheral T cells were specific for was not determined.

Patients with autoimmune disease history or receiving systemic immunosuppression were excluded from the trial. Peripheral blood for TCR sequencing was collected from all dose cohorts at baseline, on cycle 4 day 1, and on cycle 7 day 1. The samples were drawn from a first-in-human, open-label, multicenter phase I dose-escalation trial of ivuxolimab. Adults with locally advanced or metastatic head and neck squamous cell, hepatocellular, melanoma or renal cell carcinoma were enrolled in the trial. Before TCR sequencing, CD4+ T cells and CD8+ T cells from peripheral blood were sorted into separate populations. Genomic DNA was isolated from the sorted cells so that the TCRbeta CDR3 region could be sequenced. TCRbeta CDR3 regions were sequenced using the immunoSEQ Assay. TCRdb stores this immuneACCESS table with in-frame sequences only. Part of the clones is absent; in the studies checked, under half of the shortfall reflects unresolved V genes, and no reason is known for the rest. This sample comprises approximately 26,000 clones, less than 90% of them detected only once. The ten largest account for 15% of the sample.

Sequencing used CD4+ or CD8+ T cells sorted from blood, obtained in a trial of the OX40 agonist ivuxolimab. The sequence came from an adult with an advanced solid tumor such as melanoma, head and neck, liver or kidney cancer.

In nucleotides, the sequence is TGTGCCAGCAGCTCGTCGGGACAGGCAACCTACGAGCAGTACTTC. It is translated as CASSSSGQATYEQYF. The rearranged segments are TRBV7-9 and TRBJ2-7; 8 bases in the junction line up with TRBD1. The CDR3 runs 15 amino acids, cysteine and phenylalanine included. The sequence is cut down to CDR3 DNA, 45 bases in frame from base 1. The germline V gene (reference sequence) yields SEHNR for CDR1 and FQNEAQ for CDR2. The germline V and J ends show losses of 4 bases and 2 bases respectively, and no gene match explains 7 bases of the junction.